Listed below are T cell receptor beta chains from one sample, sequenced in a study of shared clonotypes between healthy human individuals. Clones were sequenced by immunoSEQ multiplex PCR, and TCRdb holds only the in-frame ones, with some missing. Of about half a million clones in the sample, approximately 82% were seen once. The sequencing input was PBMCs. Source of these receptors: a woman aged 40 to 50 in good health. Some clones in this sample may be carry-over from other donors' samples. Both conserved end residues are part of each CDR3. A D gene is named only where the DNA matches it firmly. Some rows have no size entry. The others give once, few or many, or a class for an expanded clone.

V	J	size	D	DNA	CDR3
TRBV10-3	TRBJ2-5	.	.	TGTGCCATCAGTGGCAGTAGGGAGGAGACCCAGTACTTC	CAISGSREETQYF
TRBV28	TRBJ2-7	few	.	TGTGCCAGCAGTTTTGGACCAGGGCCGTCCTACGAGCAGTACTTC	CASSFGPGPSYEQYF
TRBV19	TRBJ2-1	few	TRBD2	TGTGCCAGTAGTAGGGAACACGGGACTAGCGGGAGACCCTGGGAGCAGTTCTTC	CASSREHGTSGRPWEQFF
TRBV30	TRBJ2-7	.	.	TGTGCCTGGAGTGGAGGAGGGGTAATCTACGAGCAGTACTTC	CAWSGGGVIYEQYF
TRBV15	TRBJ2-7	few	TRBD2	TGTGCCACCAGCAGAGGTTTCGGACTAGCGGGAGCGACTTACGAGCAGTACTTC	CATSRGFGLAGATYEQYF
TRBV7-6	TRBJ1-5	.	.	TGTGCCAGCAGCCCATTGAGTGGGGGAAATCAGCCCCAGCATTTT	CASSPLSGGNQPQHF
TRBV7-2	TRBJ2-3	.	TRBD2	TGTGCCAGCAGCTTAGAGCGGGACACAGATACGCAGTATTTT	CASSLERDTDTQYF
TRBV18	TRBJ2-7	.	.	TGTGCCAGCTCACCCTCAGGCACGTACGAGCAGTACTTC	CASSPSGTYEQYF
TRBV6-1	TRBJ2-3	.	.	TGTGCCAGCAGTGTGGACAGCAATTCACCCACAGATACGCAGTATTTT	CASSVDSNSPTDTQYF
TRBV29-1	TRBJ1-1	.	.	TGCAGCGCCCGCTTCGGGAACACTGAAGCTTTCTTT	CSARFGNTEAFF
TRBV7-8	TRBJ2-1	few	.	TGTGCCAGCAGCTTAGCCGGGGTAAAGGGCAATGAGCAGTTCTTC	CASSLAGVKGNEQFF
TRBV7-9	TRBJ2-3	.	.	TGTGCCAGCAGCTTGGGACGGAGCACAGATACGCAGTATTTT	CASSLGRSTDTQYF
TRBV7-9	TRBJ2-1	once	TRBD1	TGTGCCAGCAGCGTGGGGACAGGGACCTCCAATGAGCAGTTCTTC	CASSVGTGTSNEQFF
TRBV11-2	TRBJ1-5	.	.	TGTGCCAGCAGCTTATCGGGCAGGGCCAATCAGCCCCAGCATTTT	CASSLSGRANQPQHF
TRBV4-2	TRBJ2-1	.	TRBD2	TGTGCCAGCAGCCAAGATGGGGTAGCGGGAGGCTACAATGAGCAGTTCTTC	CASSQDGVAGGYNEQFF
TRBV18	TRBJ2-7	.	TRBD2	TGTGCCAGCTCACCCGGGACTAGCGGGGACGAGCAGTACTTC	CASSPGTSGDEQYF
TRBV30	TRBJ2-1	.	.	TGTGCCTGGAGTGCACCAGCGTTTGAGCAGTTCTTC	CAWSAPAFEQFF
TRBV4-3	TRBJ2-7	.	.	TGCGCCAGCAGCCAATATCCCATAGGGGAGCAGTACTTC	CASSQYPIGEQYF
TRBV6-5	TRBJ2-7	.	TRBD2	TGTGCCAGCAGTTTGGGCCTAGCGGGACCTTACGAGCAGTACTTC	CASSLGLAGPYEQYF
TRBV6-1	TRBJ2-1	.	TRBD2	TGTGCCAGCAGTTTCTTTCTAGCGGGAGCGGCTGAGCAGTTCTTC	CASSFFLAGAAEQFF
TRBV4-3	TRBJ2-1	.	TRBD2	TGCGCCAGCAGCCGCTTAGCGGGAACCGGGGACAATGAGCAGTTCTTC	CASSRLAGTGDNEQFF
TRBV5-6	TRBJ2-5	few	.	TGTGCCAGCAGCTTGGAGGGCAGGGTCGAGACCCAGTACTTC	CASSLEGRVETQYF
TRBV28	TRBJ2-7	once	.	TGTGCCAGCAGTCCGCCTACCGGGACGCCATCCTACGAGCAGTACTTC	CASSPPTGTPSYEQYF
TRBV11-2	TRBJ2-7	.	.	TGTGCCAGCAGCTTAGGTGTCGCAGGGCCCTACGAGCAGTACTTC	CASSLGVAGPYEQYF
TRBV7-2	TRBJ1-4	.	.	TGTGCCAGCAGCTTTGACAGGAATGAAAAACTGTTTTTT	CASSFDRNEKLFF
TRBV5-1	TRBJ2-7	.	.	TGCGCCAGCAGCTGGTTCAGGGATTCCCGCGAGCAGTACTTC	CASSWFRDSREQYF
TRBV5-3	TRBJ2-7	once	.	TGTGCCAGCAGCCCCGGGGAGTTTGCCTCCGAGCAGTACTTC	CASSPGEFASEQYF
TRBV4-3	TRBJ1-5	.	.	TGCGCCAGCAGCCAAGATGGAGGTTGGAGCAATCAGCCCCAGCATTTT	CASSQDGGWSNQPQHF
TRBV27	TRBJ2-5	many	.	TGTGCCAGCAGTCCGCGGGGCGAGACCCAGTACTTC	CASSPRGETQYF
TRBV6-6	TRBJ1-2	.	.	TGTGCCAGCAGTTTATCGGGAGACAGCTACTATGGCTACACCTTC	CASSLSGDSYYGYTF
TRBV5-1	TRBJ2-3	once	.	TGCGCCAGCGCCCCGGGGAGCGGAATAGATACGCAGTATTTT	CASAPGSGIDTQYF
TRBV5-1	TRBJ2-3	.	.	TGCGCCAGCAGCGACCTAGGCGGGAGCACAGATACGCAGTATTTT	CASSDLGGSTDTQYF
TRBV6-5	TRBJ2-3	.	.	TGTGCCAGCAGTTGGGGGAACAGGGTGGGCACAGATACGCAGTATTTT	CASSWGNRVGTDTQYF
TRBV18	TRBJ2-2	.	TRBD1	TGTGCCAGCTCACGGACGACAGGGGGCGATAACGGGGAGCTGTTTTTT	CASSRTTGGDNGELFF
TRBV7-3	TRBJ1-1	few	.	TGTGCCAGCAGCTCACCTTTAGGTGAAGCTTTCTTT	CASSSPLGEAFF
TRBV7-2	TRBJ2-2	.	TRBD2	TGTGCCAGCAGCTTAGCACTCGGACTAGCGGGTGGTACCGGGGAGCTGTTTTTT	CASSLALGLAGGTGELFF
TRBV5-4	TRBJ1-2	.	.	TGTGCCAGCAGCATACAGGTCCCCGGGAACTATGGCTACACCTTC	CASSIQVPGNYGYTF
TRBV19	TRBJ2-1	.	TRBD2	TGTGCCAGTAGTCCTACGGGAGAAGCGGGAGGGTTTGGCAATGAGCAGTTCTTC	CASSPTGEAGGFGNEQFF
TRBV29-1	TRBJ2-2	.	TRBD2	TGCAGCGCGCGACTAGCGGGGACCGGGGAGCTGTTTTTT	CSARLAGTGELFF
TRBV7-6	TRBJ2-3	once	TRBD2	TGTGCCAGCAGCCCTCGGTTCCGCGGGGGAGATACGCAGTATTTT	CASSPRFRGGDTQYF
TRBV10-3	TRBJ2-1	.	.	TGTGCCATCAGGGAGGACCAGGTCTACAATGAGCAGTTCTTC	CAIREDQVYNEQFF
TRBV30	TRBJ1-1	.	.	TGTGCCTGGAGGGCCGGGATACACACTGAAGCTTTCTTT	CAWRAGIHTEAFF
TRBV6-5	TRBJ2-7	.	TRBD1	TGTGCCAGCAGTTTCCACCGGGACAGGGGAGAATACGAGCAGTACTTC	CASSFHRDRGEYEQYF
TRBV5-1	TRBJ2-5	.	.	TGCGCCAGCAGGAGGGACACCTCGGAGACCCAGTACTTC	CASRRDTSETQYF
TRBV19	TRBJ1-5	.	.	TGTGCCAGTAGTACACGGTTTGGGTATCAGCCCCAGCATTTT	CASSTRFGYQPQHF
TRBV4-2	TRBJ2-7	once	TRBD1	TGTGCCAGCAGCCAAGGGTCCAAAACAGGGGGCTACGAGCAGTACTTC	CASSQGSKTGGYEQYF
TRBV6-5	TRBJ2-3	.	.	TGTGCCAGCAAACCGAGCACAGATACGCAGTATTTT	CASKPSTDTQYF
TRBV19	TRBJ2-7	.	TRBD1	TGTGCCACGGGACAGGATCCCTCCTACGAGCAGTACTTC	CATGQDPSYEQYF
TRBV18	TRBJ2-1	.	.	TGTGCCAGCTCACACGACAGCGGCAATGAGCAGTTCTTC	CASSHDSGNEQFF